The 15 T cell receptor beta chains in this list originate from one sample, sequenced in a study of cytomegalovirus exposure and HLA in healthy donors. In the PCR, 60 Vbeta and 13 Jbeta primers were used. Libraries were prepared by immunoSEQ multiplex PCR; TCRdb keeps only in-frame clonotypes and omits some of them. The sample shows some 70,000 clones, about 80% of them seen only once. Sample: PBMCs. Every receptor here comes from a man between 18 and 35 years old in good health and CMV-seropositive.

The rearrangement joins TRBV6-5 to TRBJ2-7; D may be TRBD2 (5 bases). Looked up from germline, CDR1 is MNHEY and CDR2 is SVGAGI. V was pared by 2 bases and J by 4 bases, with 12 bases between. This CDR3 is 14 amino acids long. This CDR3 is CASSYNFRGYEQYF. CDR3 sequence (DNA): TGTGCCAGCAGTTACAATTTTCGGGGATACGAGCAGTACTTC.

The chain is built from TRBV4-1 and TRBJ1-2, with D unclear. Germline V lookup: CDR1 MGHRA, CDR2 YSYEKL. V dropped 1 base and J dropped 2 bases, with 8 bases sitting between them. The CDR3 extends over 14 amino acids. CDR3 sequence reads: CASSQGPRNYGYTF. The CDR3 bases are TGCGCCAGCAGCCAAGGGCCGCGGAACTATGGCTACACCTTC.

This rearrangement joins TRBV19 to TRBJ1-1, with 8 bases fitting TRBD1. Germline V lookup: CDR1 LNHDA, CDR2 SQIVND (reference sequence). Trimming removed 8 bases from V and 1 base from J; junction bases left unmatched: 6. The CDR3 runs to 14 residues. CDR3 sequence (DNA): TGTGCCAGTCTCCGGACAGGGCGGAACACTGAAGCTTTCTTT. Translating it yields CASLRTGRNTEAFF.

The V and J genes are TRBV7-9 and TRBJ1-1; 8 bases are shared with TRBD1. Germline CDR1 reads SEHNR; CDR2 reads FQNEAQ (reference sequence). The V and J ends lost 5 bases and 4 bases, in that order; junction bases with no gene match: 6. This CDR3 is 14 amino acids long. The CDR3 protein is CASSTHRGITEAFF. The DNA of the CDR3 is TGTGCCAGCAGCACTCACAGGGGGATCACTGAAGCTTTCTTT.

Only one count was recorded for this clone. The gene calls are TRBV6-1 and TRBJ2-2, with 9 bases aligning to TRBD1. V lost 10 bases and J lost 3; bases outside the gene matches: 9. CDR1 is MNHNS, CDR2 SASEGT, per germline. The CDR3 is 15 amino acids. This chain's CDR3 is CATRPRDRDTGELFF. The CDR3 coding sequence is TGTGCCACCCGACCCCGGGACAGGGACACCGGGGAGCTGTTTTTT.

This chain uses TRBV27 with TRBJ1-6, with a weak D call TRBD1 (5 bases). This CDR3 spans 14 amino acids. The V end lost 5 bases, the J end lost 4 bases, and 9 bases lay between the germline ends. Germline CDR1 MNHEY, CDR2 SMNVEV (reference sequence). CDR3 nucleotide sequence: TGTGCCAGCAGTGGCGGGGGGTATAATTCACCCCTCCACTTT. Protein sequence: CASSGGGYNSPLHF.

This clone was seen just once. This chain uses TRBV1 with TRBJ1-5; the DNA was not compared with TRBD1, the D call given in the table. TRBV1 is listed as a pseudogene. The CDR3 extends over 16 amino acids. In nucleotides, the CDR3 is TGCACCAGCAGCCAAGATCGAGATCAGGGCAATCAGCCCCAGCATTTT. Translated, it gives CTSSQDRDQGNQPQHF.

The chain combines TRBV30 with TRBJ1-1; D is ambiguous. V lost 4 bases to trimming and J lost 5 bases, with 11 bases between them. The germline gives CDR1 GTSNPN, CDR2 SVGIG (reference sequence). CDR3 length equals 12 residues. The CDR3 nucleotides read TGTGCCTGGACGAGGGCGCGGACTGAAGCTTTCTTT. Translation: CAWTRARTEAFF.

There are a few counts of this clone. This sample also contains other DNA sequences that code for the same CDR3. The J gene is TRBJ1-1, the V gene TRBV6-5, with 7 bases that match TRBD1. The CDR3 loop spans 13 amino acids. Germline V gives CDR1 MNHEY, CDR2 SVGAGI. Trimming removed 2 bases from V and 4 bases from J; junction bases left unmatched: 1. CDR3 sequence reads: CASSYPGGTEAFF. The CDR3 bases are TGTGCCAGCAGTTACCCAGGGGGCACTGAAGCTTTCTTT.

The chain joins TRBV5-6 to TRBJ2-1, with D hard to call. Trimming left V 4 bases short and J 8 bases short, with 10 bases between. CDR1 is SGHDT, CDR2 YYEEEE, per germline. The CDR3 spans 12 residues. CDR3: CASSRGTYEQFF. CDR3 in DNA: TGTGCCAGCAGCCGAGGAACGTATGAGCAGTTCTTC.

The rearrangement uses TRBV4-1 and TRBJ1-1, with D possibly matching TRBD1 (6 bases). The CDR3 is 13 residues long. The V end was cut by 6 bases, the J end by 1 base, with 9 bases between. From germline, CDR1 is MGHRA and CDR2 YSYEKL. The CDR3 coding sequence is TGCGCCAGCAGTGCACAGGGGAACACTGAAGCTTTCTTT. It encodes CASSAQGNTEAFF.

V and J are TRBV6-4 and TRBJ1-6, with unresolved D. V was cut by 3 bases and J by 9 bases, with 9 bases left in between. Per germline, CDR1 MRHNA and CDR2 SNTAGT. The CDR3 runs to 13 residues. The CDR3 protein is CASSEDAGSPLHF. As DNA, the CDR3 is TGTGCCAGCAGTGAAGACGCAGGTTCACCCCTCCACTTT.

The rearrangement uses TRBV7-9 and TRBJ1-1, with D unclear. CDR3 length: 13 residues. Germline V gene sequence: CDR1 SEHNR, CDR2 FQNEAQ (reference sequence). V was trimmed by 5 bases and J by 1 base, leaving 8 bases between them. The CDR3 loop reads CASSPSGNTEAFF. Written as DNA, the CDR3 is TGTGCCAGCAGCCCATCAGGGAACACTGAAGCTTTCTTT. Drawing the rest from reference TRBV7-9 and TRBJ1-1, the complete variable domain is DTGVSQNPRHKITKRGQNVTFRCDPISEHNRLYWYRQTLGQGPEFLTYFQNEAQLEKSRLLSDRFSAERPKGSFSTLEIQRTEQGDSAMYLCASSPSGNTEAFFGQGTRLTVV.

This chain connects TRBV7-2 to TRBJ1-2, with a weak D call TRBD1 (5 bases). The CDR3 length is 15 residues. Deletions cut 2 bases from V and 6 bases from J, with 16 bases between. The V gene's germline CDR1 is SGHTA and CDR2 FQGNSA. The CDR3 here is CASSLPGSQGDGYTF. CDR3 DNA sequence: TGTGCCAGCAGCTTACCCGGAAGTCAAGGGGATGGCTACACCTTC.

J is TRBJ1-5 and V is TRBV4-1; D gene unclear. Germline V gene sequence: CDR1 MGHRA, CDR2 YSYEKL. Trimming removed 3 bases from V and 4 bases from J, with 7 bases in between. The CDR3 contains 13 residues. This CDR3 is CASSHLMNQPQHF. As DNA, the CDR3 is TGCGCCAGCAGCCATCTAATGAATCAGCCCCAGCATTTT.